This T cell receptor beta chain comes out of a study of T cells after yellow fever vaccination. The CDR3 spans 15 residues. The ends lost 5 bases at V and 3 bases at J; junction bases unmatched: 5. Per the germline V gene, CDR1 is SGHTA and CDR2 is FQGNSA. Study-wide points: There was a possibility that FACS-sorted repertoires contained abundant clonotypes contaminating from the bulk population.

This clonotype turned up a few times. Its antigen remains unknown. MiXCR was run by TCRdb on the 5' RACE reads, yielding one entry per CDR3 protein. The sample yields nearly 550,000 distinct CDR3 sequences, about a fifth seen once. The gene calls are TRBV7-2 and TRBJ1-2; 11 nucleotides agree with TRBD1. This receptor was obtained from a man aged 25-40 years who received the YFV17D yellow fever vaccine. The sample in question was PBMCs, obtained 15 days after the yellow fever booster vaccination. The CDR3 sequence is CASSPGTGGHYGYTF. The CDR3 DNA is TGTGCCAGCAGCCCAGGGACAGGGGGTCACTATGGCTACACCTTC.